Listed below are T cell receptor beta chains from one sample, sequenced in a study of T cell responses to AZD1222 COVID-19 vaccine. Clones were sequenced by immunoSEQ multiplex PCR, and TCRdb holds only the in-frame ones, with some missing. This sample has about 120,000 clones, with roughly nine tenths found just once. The sample in question was peripheral blood, obtained on day 0 of AZD1222 vaccination. All receptors come from an adult in good health. The CDR3 runs from the conserved cysteine through the conserved F or W. A D gene is named only where the DNA matches it firmly. Where a row states a size, it is once, few, many or the class of an expanded clone; other rows omit it.

V,size,D,J,CDR3,DNA
TRBV15,.,.,TRBJ2-7,CATRSLLAGHYEQYF,TGTGCCACCAGGTCCCTACTGGCGGGGCATTACGAGCAGTACTTC
TRBV15,.,TRBD1,TRBJ2-1,CATSRGTGAVYNEQFF,TGTGCCACCAGCAGAGGGACAGGGGCTGTCTACAATGAGCAGTTCTTC
TRBV11-1,.,.,TRBJ2-2,CASRVDRNTGELFF,TGTGCCAGCAGGGTCGACAGGAACACCGGGGAGCTGTTTTTT
TRBV15,.,TRBD2,TRBJ2-2,CATSRSGGDTGELFF,TGTGCCACCAGCCGTAGCGGGGGGGACACCGGGGAGCTGTTTTTT
TRBV6-6,.,.,TRBJ2-1,CASSYSEFSSYNEQFF,TGTGCCAGCAGTTACTCGGAGTTTAGCTCCTACAATGAGCAGTTCTTC
TRBV9,.,TRBD1,TRBJ2-7,CASSPGQGAYEQYF,TGTGCCAGCAGCCCAGGACAGGGGGCTTACGAGCAGTACTTC
TRBV19,.,.,TRBJ2-7,CASSNLYEQYF,TGTGCCAGTAGTAATTTGTACGAGCAGTACTTC
TRBV5-8,.,.,TRBJ1-3,CASSTGQLSGNTIYF,TGTGCCAGCAGCACCGGACAGCTCTCTGGAAACACCATATATTTT
TRBV7-2,.,TRBD1,TRBJ1-3,CASSLAGGGGSGNTIYF,TGTGCCAGCAGCTTAGCGGGCGGAGGGGGCAGTGGAAACACCATATATTTT
TRBV7-9,.,TRBD1,TRBJ1-2,CASSLLGQGSGGYTF,TGTGCCAGCAGCTTATTGGGACAGGGCAGTGGTGGCTACACCTTC
TRBV6-5,once,TRBD1,TRBJ2-7,CASSYLPGTGDGEQYF,TGTGCCAGCAGTTACCTACCCGGGACAGGGGATGGCGAGCAGTACTTC
TRBV30,.,TRBD2,TRBJ2-7,CAWSVRGGLNYEQYF,TGTGCCTGGAGTGTACGCGGGGGGTTAAACTACGAGCAGTACTTC
TRBV10-3,.,TRBD1,TRBJ2-7,CAISLQGAGNEQYF,TGTGCCATCAGCCTACAGGGGGCTGGAAACGAGCAGTACTTC
TRBV9,once,.,TRBJ1-5,CASSPRGDGNQPQHF,TGTGCCAGCAGCCCCCGGGGTGATGGCAATCAGCCCCAGCATTTT
TRBV21-1,.,.,TRBJ1-1,CASSSAGNTEAFF,TGTGCCAGCAGCTCAGCGGGGAACACTGAAGCTTTCTTT
TRBV19,.,TRBD2,TRBJ2-3,CASRRGGGADTQYF,TGTGCCAGTAGGCGGGGGGGCGGTGCGGATACGCAGTATTTT
TRBV5-4,.,.,TRBJ2-2,CASSLWASATGELFF,TGTGCCAGCAGCTTGTGGGCTAGCGCCACCGGGGAGCTGTTTTTT
TRBV19,.,TRBD1,TRBJ1-6,CASSIRDSYNSPLHF,TGTGCCAGTAGTATCCGGGACAGCTATAATTCACCCCTCCACTTT
TRBV29-1,once,.,TRBJ2-3,CSAEGITDTQYF,TGCAGCGCCGAAGGTATCACAGATACGCAGTATTTT
TRBV14,.,TRBD1,TRBJ2-1,CASSQDAGGVFNEQFF,TGTGCCAGCAGCCAAGATGCAGGGGGCGTTTTCAATGAGCAGTTCTTC
TRBV28,once,.,TRBJ2-7,CASRETYEQYF,TGTGCCAGCCGGGAGACCTACGAGCAGTACTTC
TRBV5-4,once,.,TRBJ1-2,CASSFDPSGGYTF,TGTGCCAGCAGCTTTGACCCCTCCGGGGGCTACACCTTC
TRBV3-1/TRBV3-2,.,.,TRBJ1-1,CASSQLSVNTEAFF,TGTGCCAGCAGCCAATTATCCGTGAACACTGAAGCTTTCTTT
TRBV6-2/TRBV6-3,once,.,TRBJ1-5,CASSTPPGRRLNQPQHF,TGTGCCAGCAGTACCCCCCCGGGGCGCAGGTTAAATCAGCCCCAGCATTTT
TRBV7-9,.,.,TRBJ2-7,CASSLGDYEQYF,TGTGCCAGCAGCTTAGGGGACTACGAGCAGTACTTC
TRBV7-2,.,TRBD2,TRBJ2-3,CASSLERGADTQYF,TGTGCCAGCAGCTTAGAGCGGGGAGCAGATACGCAGTATTTT
TRBV3-1/TRBV3-2,.,.,TRBJ1-2,CASSPAGYTF,TGTGCCAGCAGTCCCGCTGGCTACACCTTC
TRBV19,.,.,TRBJ1-2,CASRPGVLDYGYTF,TGTGCCAGTAGGCCAGGGGTCTTGGACTATGGCTACACCTTC
TRBV9,.,.,TRBJ1-4,CASSVGQGQLFF,TGTGCCAGCAGCGTAGGGCAGGGTCAACTGTTTTTT
TRBV27,few,.,TRBJ2-3,CASSFSLWRASTDTQYF,TGTGCCAGCAGTTTCTCCCTTTGGAGAGCTAGCACAGATACGCAGTATTTT
TRBV27,.,.,TRBJ2-1,CASSTTAGAYNEQFF,TGTGCCAGCAGTACGACGGCCGGGGCCTACAATGAGCAGTTCTTC
TRBV3-1/TRBV3-2,few,.,TRBJ1-2,CASSPGGGANYGYTF,TGTGCCAGCAGCCCCGGCGGCGGGGCTAACTATGGCTACACCTTC
TRBV24-1,.,TRBD1,TRBJ2-7,CATSRTGGDYEQYF,TGTGCCACCAGCAGGACAGGGGGCGACTACGAGCAGTACTTC
TRBV25-1,.,.,TRBJ1-6,CASSETSAGVVNSPLHF,TGTGCCAGCAGTGAAACATCGGCAGGGGTTGTGAATTCACCCCTCCACTTT
TRBV27,.,.,TRBJ1-1,CAAGSISADTEAFF,TGTGCCGCGGGGTCAATTTCGGCCGACACTGAAGCTTTCTTT
TRBV18,.,.,TRBJ1-2,CASSPDGSYGYTF,TGTGCCAGCTCACCAGACGGTAGCTATGGCTACACCTTC
TRBV4-3,.,.,TRBJ1-4,CASSQEVAGDNEKLFF,TGCGCCAGCAGCCAAGAGGTGGCAGGGGATAATGAAAAACTGTTTTTT
TRBV5-1,.,.,TRBJ1-2,CASSKVGDYGYTF,TGCGCCAGCAGCAAGGTAGGGGACTATGGCTACACCTTC
TRBV6-2/TRBV6-3,many,TRBD2,TRBJ2-3,CASSLRRTSGPSTQYF,TGTGCCAGCAGCCTGCGTCGTACTAGCGGTCCAAGTACGCAGTATTTT
TRBV14,.,.,TRBJ1-2,CASSQEGSWLLDGYTF,TGTGCCAGCAGCCAAGAAGGCTCTTGGCTTTTGGATGGCTACACCTTC
TRBV7-9,.,.,TRBJ1-2,CASTLHGESNYGYTF,TGTGCCAGCACGCTTCATGGGGAATCTAACTATGGCTACACCTTC
TRBV6-2/TRBV6-3,once,.,TRBJ1-1,CASSPGPSSARMNTEAFF,TGTGCCAGCAGTCCAGGTCCATCTTCCGCAAGAATGAACACTGAAGCTTTCTTT
TRBV29-1,.,.,TRBJ1-5,CSAQGAGGAQPQHF,TGCAGCGCCCAAGGTGCGGGGGGGGCTCAGCCCCAGCATTTT
TRBV9,.,.,TRBJ1-2,CASSVGVSNYGYTF,TGTGCCAGCAGCGTAGGTGTCTCTAACTATGGCTACACCTTC
TRBV6-5,.,TRBD1,TRBJ1-2,CAGQTGGMRGGYTF,TGTGCCGGTCAGACAGGGGGGATGAGGGGAGGCTACACCTTC
TRBV7-8,.,.,TRBJ1-1,CASSQRKGTEAFF,TGTGCCAGCAGCCAACGAAAAGGGACTGAAGCTTTCTTT
TRBV18,.,TRBD1,TRBJ1-6,CASSPQSQGLSSYNSPLHF,TGTGCCAGCTCACCTCAATCACAGGGGTTAAGCTCCTATAATTCACCCCTCCACTTT
TRBV6-6,.,.,TRBJ2-7,CASSYSGVSYEQYF,TGTGCCAGCAGTTACTCGGGGGTTTCCTACGAGCAGTACTTC
TRBV2,.,.,TRBJ1-2,CASSDLDNYGYTF,TGTGCCAGCAGTGATTTGGACAACTATGGCTACACCTTC
TRBV20-1,.,.,TRBJ2-2,CSASGRGSNTGELFF,TGCAGTGCTAGTGGCAGGGGATCGAACACCGGGGAGCTGTTTTTT
TRBV25-1,.,.,TRBJ1-2,CASSRDAGSAGYTF,TGTGCCAGCAGTCGGGACGCCGGTTCCGCTGGCTACACCTTC